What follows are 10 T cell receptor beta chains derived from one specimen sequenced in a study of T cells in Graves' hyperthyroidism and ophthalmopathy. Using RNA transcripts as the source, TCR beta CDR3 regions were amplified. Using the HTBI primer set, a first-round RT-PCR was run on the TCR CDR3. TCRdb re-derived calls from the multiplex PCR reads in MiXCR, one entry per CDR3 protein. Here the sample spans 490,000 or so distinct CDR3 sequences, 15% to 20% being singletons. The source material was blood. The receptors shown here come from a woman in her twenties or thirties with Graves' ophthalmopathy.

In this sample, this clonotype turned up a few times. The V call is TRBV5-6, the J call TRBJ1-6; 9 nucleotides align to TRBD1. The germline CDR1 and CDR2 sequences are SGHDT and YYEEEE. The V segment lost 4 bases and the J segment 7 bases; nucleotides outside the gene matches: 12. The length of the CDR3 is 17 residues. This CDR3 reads CASSPGTGGDGNSPLHF. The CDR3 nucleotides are TGTGCCAGCAGCCCCGGTACAGGGGGCGACGGGAATTCACCCCTCCACTTT.

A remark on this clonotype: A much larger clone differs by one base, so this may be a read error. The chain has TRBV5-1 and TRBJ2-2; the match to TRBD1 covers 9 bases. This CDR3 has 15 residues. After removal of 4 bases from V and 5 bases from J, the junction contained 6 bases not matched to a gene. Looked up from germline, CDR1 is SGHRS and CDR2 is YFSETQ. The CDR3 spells CASSRTGDATGELFF. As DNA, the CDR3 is TGCGCCAGCAGCCGGACAGGGGATGCTACCGGGGAGCTGTTTTTT.

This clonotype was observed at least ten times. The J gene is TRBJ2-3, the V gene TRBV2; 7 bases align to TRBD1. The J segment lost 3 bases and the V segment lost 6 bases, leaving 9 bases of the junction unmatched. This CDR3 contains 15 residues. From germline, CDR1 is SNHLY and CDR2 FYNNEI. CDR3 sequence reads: CASSGTESQTDTQYF. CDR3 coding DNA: TGTGCCAGCAGCGGGACAGAATCTCAAACAGATACGCAGTATTTT.

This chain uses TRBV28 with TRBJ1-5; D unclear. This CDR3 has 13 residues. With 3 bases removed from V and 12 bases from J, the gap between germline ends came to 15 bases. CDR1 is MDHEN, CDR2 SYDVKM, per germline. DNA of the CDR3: TGTGCCAGCAGTTTCCGTAACGGGTTGCTCCAGCATTTT. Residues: CASSFRNGLLQHF.

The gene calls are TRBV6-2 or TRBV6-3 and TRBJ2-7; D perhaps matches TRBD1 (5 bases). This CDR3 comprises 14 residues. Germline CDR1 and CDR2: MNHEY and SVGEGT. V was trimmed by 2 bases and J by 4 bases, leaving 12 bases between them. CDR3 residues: CASSYPTEKYEQYF. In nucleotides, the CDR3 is TGTGCCAGCAGTTACCCGACAGAAAAATACGAGCAGTACTTC.

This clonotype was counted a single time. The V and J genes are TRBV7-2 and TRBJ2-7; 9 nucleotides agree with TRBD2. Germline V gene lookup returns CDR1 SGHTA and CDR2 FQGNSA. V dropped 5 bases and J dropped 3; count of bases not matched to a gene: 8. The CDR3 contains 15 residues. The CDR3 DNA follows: TGTGCCAGCAGCCTGTTAAGCGGGAGGCGCTACGAGCAGTACTTC. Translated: CASSLLSGRRYEQYF.

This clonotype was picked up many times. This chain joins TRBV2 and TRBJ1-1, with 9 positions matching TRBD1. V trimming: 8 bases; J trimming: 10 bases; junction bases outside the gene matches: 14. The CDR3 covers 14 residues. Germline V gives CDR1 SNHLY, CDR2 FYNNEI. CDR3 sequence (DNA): TGTGCCAGCTCCCCCGGGACAGGGACCAAAGGAGCTTTCTTT. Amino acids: CASSPGTGTKGAFF.

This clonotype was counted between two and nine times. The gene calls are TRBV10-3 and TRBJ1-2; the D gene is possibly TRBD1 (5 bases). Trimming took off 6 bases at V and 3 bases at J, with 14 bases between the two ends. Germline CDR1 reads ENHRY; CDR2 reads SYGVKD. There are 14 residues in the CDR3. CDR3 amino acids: CAIRGQGDYYGYTF. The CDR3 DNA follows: TGTGCCATCAGGGGCCAGGGAGATTACTATGGCTACACCTTC.

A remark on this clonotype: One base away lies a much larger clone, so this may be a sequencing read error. The chain's CDR3 is CTSSEGTVPYNSPLHF. The CDR3 DNA sequence: TGTACCAGCAGTGAAGGGACAGTACCATATAATTCACCCCTCCACTTT. V and J are TRBV2 and TRBJ1-6; 7 positions agree with TRBD1. Per germline, CDR1 SNHLY and CDR2 FYNNEI. The CDR3 has 16 amino acids.

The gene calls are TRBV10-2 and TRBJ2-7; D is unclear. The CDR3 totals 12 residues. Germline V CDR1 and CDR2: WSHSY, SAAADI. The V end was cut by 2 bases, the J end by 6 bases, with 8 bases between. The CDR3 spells CASSEGDGEQYF. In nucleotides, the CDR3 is TGCGCCAGCAGTGAGGGGGATGGCGAGCAGTACTTC.